Listed below are T cell receptor beta chains from one sample, sequenced in a study of technical replicates of blood from a handful of donors. Profiling relied on immunoSEQ multiplex PCR, and the TCRdb table lists in-frame clones only, not all of them. The sample lists just over 15,000 clones; approximately 83% were seen once. What was sequenced was PBMCs. All receptors derive from a human donor in good health. Both conserved end residues are part of each CDR3. A D gene is named only where the DNA matches it firmly. The listing skips clone size in some rows; elsewhere it reads once, few, many or a size class.

V: TRBV7-3
J: TRBJ2-1
D: TRBD2
size: NA
length: 16
DNA: TGTGCCAGCAGCCGGGAGGCGGGAGGAGGTTACAATGAGCAGTTCTTC
CDR3: CASSREAGGGYNEQFF

V: TRBV11-3
J: TRBJ2-1
D: TRBD2
size: NA
length: 15
DNA: TGTGCCAGCAGCTTAGGGATGGGACTAGCGGATGAGCAGTTCTTC
CDR3: CASSLGMGLADEQFF

V: TRBV5-1
J: TRBJ2-6
D: NA
size: NA
length: 15
DNA: TGCGCCAGCAGCCTGAGGGAATCTGGGGCCAACGTCCTGACTTTC
CDR3: CASSLRESGANVLTF

V: TRBV30
J: TRBJ2-6
D: TRBD2
size: NA
length: 15
DNA: TGTGCCTGGAGTGTTGGGGGAGGGGGGGCCAACGTCCTGACTTTC
CDR3: CAWSVGGGGANVLTF

V: TRBV7-7
J: TRBJ2-2
D: TRBD1
size: NA
length: 18
DNA: TGTGCCAGCAGGTCCTGGACAAGAGGACAGGGCGGTACCGGGGAGCTGTTTTTT
CDR3: CASRSWTRGQGGTGELFF

V: TRBV28
J: TRBJ1-1
D: NA
size: NA
length: 12
DNA: TGTGCCAGCAGTTTGACTATTACAGGGGCTTTCTTT
CDR3: CASSLTITGAFF

V: TRBV7-3
J: TRBJ2-2
D: TRBD2
size: NA
length: 15
DNA: TGTGCCAGCAGCTATACTAGCGGGATGACCGGGGAGCTGTTTTTT
CDR3: CASSYTSGMTGELFF

V: TRBV5-1
J: TRBJ2-7
D: NA
size: NA
length: 15
DNA: TGCGCCAGCAGCTTGGGTCAAATTTCCTCCTACGAGCAGTACTTC
CDR3: CASSLGQISSYEQYF

V: TRBV5-1
J: TRBJ2-5
D: NA
size: NA
length: 15
DNA: TGCGCCAGCAGCATAACAGGGTCACCGGGGGAGACCCAGTACTTC
CDR3: CASSITGSPGETQYF

V: TRBV10-3
J: TRBJ2-1
D: NA
size: NA
length: 15
DNA: TGTGCCATCAGACAGGAAGCGGGCGAGCTACATGAGCAGTTCTTC
CDR3: CAIRQEAGELHEQFF

V: TRBV19
J: TRBJ1-2
D: NA
size: NA
length: 12
DNA: TGTGCCAGTAGCCCGGGGGACTATGGCTACACCTTC
CDR3: CASSPGDYGYTF

V: TRBV6-1
J: TRBJ2-2
D: TRBD2
size: once
length: 14
DNA: TGTGCCAGCAGTAGGGAGGGAGTCCCAGGGGAGCTGTTTTTT
CDR3: CASSREGVPGELFF

V: TRBV4-2
J: TRBJ2-7
D: TRBD2
size: few
length: 18
DNA: TGTGCCAGCAGCCAAGCAGACCTCTCGGGACTAGCGGGAGACGAGCAGTACTTC
CDR3: CASSQADLSGLAGDEQYF

V: TRBV2
J: TRBJ2-7
D: NA
size: NA
length: 15
DNA: TGTGCCACCCTCGAACTAGTCCAAAGCTCCTACGAGCAGTACTTC
CDR3: CATLELVQSSYEQYF

V: TRBV19
J: TRBJ2-7
D: TRBD1
size: NA
length: 14
DNA: TGTGCCAGTAGTATAGCGACAGGGATCTACGAGCAGTACTTC
CDR3: CASSIATGIYEQYF

V: TRBV30
J: TRBJ1-4
D: NA
size: NA
length: 15
DNA: TGTGCCTGGACCCCGGGGGGGGATAGTTTTGAAAAACTGTTTTTT
CDR3: CAWTPGGDSFEKLFF

V: TRBV5-4
J: TRBJ2-3
D: NA
size: few
length: 14
DNA: TGTGCCAGCAGCCGCTCGCGGGACACAGATACGCAGTATTTT
CDR3: CASSRSRDTDTQYF

V: TRBV7-8
J: TRBJ1-5
D: NA
size: NA
length: 16
DNA: TGTGCCAGCAGCCCCCTCGGGGGGGAGGGCAATCAGCCCCAGCATTTT
CDR3: CASSPLGGEGNQPQHF

V: TRBV27
J: TRBJ2-7
D: NA
size: NA
length: 12
DNA: TGTGCCAGCAGTCCAGGGTCCTACGAGCAGTACTTC
CDR3: CASSPGSYEQYF

V: TRBV2
J: TRBJ2-5
D: TRBD1
size: NA
length: 15
DNA: TGTGCCAGCAGGCTCACAGGGGGCCCAGGGGAGACCCAGTACTTC
CDR3: CASRLTGGPGETQYF

V: TRBV27
J: TRBJ2-1
D: NA
size: NA
length: 13
DNA: TGTGCCAGCAGTTCCTCTAGCCTCTATGAGCAGTTCTTC
CDR3: CASSSSSLYEQFF

V: TRBV7-9
J: TRBJ2-5
D: NA
size: NA
length: 15
DNA: TGTGCCAGCAGCTTAGCGGGGACAGTGCGGGGGACCCAGTACTTC
CDR3: CASSLAGTVRGTQYF

V: TRBV7-9
J: TRBJ1-5
D: NA
size: NA
length: 14
DNA: TGTGCCAGCAGCTCCGTAACAGGGAATCAGCCCCAGCATTTT
CDR3: CASSSVTGNQPQHF

V: TRBV29-1
J: TRBJ2-5
D: TRBD2
size: NA
length: 13
DNA: TGCAGCGTGGTTAGCGGGAGCGGAGAGACCCAGTACTTC
CDR3: CSVVSGSGETQYF